A single sample gave rise to the 18 T cell receptor beta chains below, sequenced in a study of shared clonotypes between healthy human individuals. Profiling relied on immunoSEQ multiplex PCR, and the TCRdb table lists in-frame clones only, not all of them. This table has fewer than 3 million clones, about nine tenths appearing once. The sequenced material came from naive CD4+ T cells from PBMCs. Subset here: CD45RA+ positively selected. The source of these receptors is a man between 18 and 29 years old in good health. Some clones in this sample may be carry-over from other donors' samples.

The chain couples TRBV4-1 to TRBJ2-5; D possibly corresponds to TRBD1 (5 bases). CDR1 is MGHRA, CDR2 YSYEKL, per germline. The ends were cut back, 1 base at V and 0 bases at J, with 12 bases in the middle. The CDR3 runs to 16 residues. This CDR3 reads CASSQGRQTYQETQYF. CDR3 sequence (DNA): TGCGCCAGCAGCCAAGGCCGACAGACGTACCAAGAGACCCAGTACTTC.

This chain joins TRBV19 and TRBJ1-5, with a possible D match to TRBD1 (5 bases). CDR1 is LNHDA, CDR2 SQIVND, per germline (reference sequence). The CDR3 consists of 13 residues. V dropped 0 bases and J dropped 9 bases, with 9 bases sitting between them. The CDR3, as DNA: TGTGCCAGTAGTATAGAGTTAAGGGGGCCCCAGCATTTT. It codes for CASSIELRGPQHF.

The chain couples TRBV5-1 to TRBJ2-1; D is uncertain. V lost 0 bases and J 5 bases, leaving 15 bases between the germline ends. Per germline, CDR1 SGHRS and CDR2 YFSETQ. This CDR3 region has 16 residues. CDR3 sequence reads: CASSLAGAGVHNEQFF. The CDR3 coding sequence is TGCGCCAGCAGCTTGGCCGGCGCAGGAGTCCACAATGAGCAGTTCTTC. Full variable domain (remainder filled in from reference TRBV5-1 and TRBJ2-1): KAGVTQTPRYLIKTRGQQVTLSCSPISGHRSVSWYQQTPGQGLQFLFEYFSETQRNKGNFPGRFSGRQFSNSRSEMNVSTLELGDSALYLCASSLAGAGVHNEQFFGPGTRLTVL.

J is TRBJ2-3 and V is TRBV11-2; TRBD2 aligns across 9 bases. After removal of 5 bases from V and 0 bases from J, the junction contained 6 bases not matched to a gene. The CDR3 is 16 residues long. CDR1 is SGHAT and CDR2 is FQNNGV in the germline V gene. CDR3 nucleotides: TGTGCCAGCAGCCCCTGGACTAGCGACAGCACAGATACGCAGTATTTT. It specifies CASSPWTSDSTDTQYF.

With regard to this clone: This sample includes further DNA sequences coding for the same CDR3. The rearrangement uses TRBV5-1 and TRBJ2-1, with D unclear. Germline assignment: CDR1 SGHRS and CDR2 YFSETQ. V was clipped by 4 bases and J by 2 bases, with 7 bases between them. The CDR3 spans 13 residues. Here the CDR3 reads CASSPTAYNEQFF. In nucleotides, the CDR3 is TGCGCCAGCAGCCCCACAGCCTACAATGAGCAGTTCTTC.

The rearrangement uses TRBV5-1 and TRBJ2-3; 11 bases align to TRBD2. From germline, CDR1 is SGHRS and CDR2 YFSETQ. The CDR3 totals 14 residues. V gave up 4 bases and J gave up 5 bases; unmatched junction bases: 3. The CDR3 loop reads CASSPGTSGDTQYF. For the CDR3, the DNA is TGCGCCAGCAGCCCGGGGACTAGCGGAGATACGCAGTATTTT.

The V call is TRBV2, the J call TRBJ1-2, with 11 nucleotides matching TRBD1. The CDR3 has 13 amino acids. From germline, CDR1 is SNHLY and CDR2 FYNNEI. V shed 7 bases, J shed 6 bases, and the junction held 4 bases outside the gene matches. The CDR3 DNA sequence: TGTGCCAGCACCAGGGACAGGGGGAATGGCTACACCTTC. This translates into CASTRDRGNGYTF.

This chain connects TRBV7-3 to TRBJ2-7; tentative D call: TRBD2 (5 bases). Per germline, CDR1 SGHTA and CDR2 FQGTGA. This CDR3 has 13 amino acids. Trimming shortened V by 6 bases and J by 5 bases, and 14 bases separated the two germline ends. For the CDR3, the DNA is TGTGCCAGCAGTCGAAGCGGTTCCCACGAGCAGTACTTC. It is translated as CASSRSGSHEQYF.

The V and J genes are TRBV27 and TRBJ2-2; D not certain. CDR1 is MNHEY and CDR2 is SMNVEV in the germline V gene (reference sequence). V lost 2 bases, J lost 4 bases, and 5 bases lay in between. The CDR3 loop spans 13 amino acids. The CDR3 nucleotides are TGTGCCAGCAGTTTACACGGCACCGGGGAGCTGTTTTTT. Protein: CASSLHGTGELFF.

V usage is TRBV19 and J usage is TRBJ2-3; possibly TRBD1 or TRBD2 for D (6 bases each). This CDR3 has 14 amino acids. CDR1 is LNHDA, CDR2 SQIVND, per germline (reference sequence). The V gene lost 7 bases and the J gene lost 4 bases, with 15 bases spanning the gap. CDR3 DNA: TGTGCCAGTACCCTGGGGGGCTCGGCAGATACGCAGTATTTT. As protein: CASTLGGSADTQYF.

Note on this clone: The sample carries other DNA sequences with the same CDR3. The chain combines TRBV18 with TRBJ2-5; no firm D call. Germline V lookup: CDR1 KGHSH, CDR2 LQKENI. Trimming took 6 bases from V and 2 from J, leaving 10 bases between them. The CDR3 runs 13 residues. Written as DNA, the CDR3 is TGTGCCAGCTCCCCGTCGCAGCAAGAGACCCAGTACTTC. Protein sequence: CASSPSQQETQYF.

The chain links TRBV5-6 to TRBJ2-5; D might be TRBD2 (5 bases). Per the germline V gene, CDR1 is SGHDT and CDR2 is YYEEEE. The CDR3 length is 11 residues. Trimming removed 0 bases at V and 13 bases at J, with 10 bases between. CDR3 sequence reads: CASSLGGVWYF. As DNA, the CDR3 is TGTGCCAGCAGCTTGGGGGGAGTCTGGTACTTC.

The V gene is TRBV7-3, the J gene TRBJ2-1; a possible D gene is TRBD2 (5 bases). CDR1 and CDR2 (germline): SGHTA, FQGTGA. V lost 5 bases to trimming and J lost 8 bases, with 13 bases between them. There are 13 residues in the CDR3. CDR3 loop: CASSLASTDEQFF. The CDR3 nucleotides are TGTGCCAGCAGCCTAGCATCTACAGATGAGCAGTTCTTC.

The J gene is TRBJ2-3, the V gene TRBV29-1, with 9 nucleotides matching TRBD1. The CDR3 runs to 14 residues. Germline CDR1 and CDR2: SQVTM and ANQGSEA. The junction had 8 bases not matched to a gene; V was cut back by 7 bases and J by 3 bases. Written as DNA, the CDR3 is TGCAGCGCCGGCCCGACAGGGGGAACAGATACGCAGTATTTT. It translates to CSAGPTGGTDTQYF.

The rearrangement joins TRBV4-3 to TRBJ2-7; a weak D match, TRBD1 (5 bases). The ends were cut back, 0 bases at V and 1 base at J, with 7 bases in the middle. Germline values: CDR1 LGHNA, CDR2 YSLEER. CDR3 size: 14 residues. The chain's CDR3 is CASSQETDSYEQYF. CDR3 DNA: TGCGCCAGCAGCCAAGAGACAGATTCCTACGAGCAGTACTTC.

This chain links TRBV5-4 with TRBJ2-1; 7 bases are shared with TRBD2. The trim removed 2 bases at V and 10 bases at J, leaving 18 bases unmatched. The germline CDR1 and CDR2 sequences are SGHNT and YYREEE (reference sequence). CDR3 length: 17 amino acids. The DNA of the CDR3 is TGTGCCAGCAGCTTAGTCAGCGGGAACCTAGTTGGGGGGGAGCAGTTCTTC. Protein product: CASSLVSGNLVGGEQFF.

This chain uses TRBV29-1 with TRBJ1-1, with D unresolved. Germline V gene data show CDR1 as SQVTM and CDR2 as ANQGSEA. V lost 4 bases and J 0 bases, leaving 12 bases between the germline ends. CDR3 length: 14 residues. CDR3 protein: CSVVRWQMNTEAFF. The CDR3 DNA follows: TGCAGCGTTGTTCGCTGGCAGATGAACACTGAAGCTTTCTTT.

This clone was counted once. This chain uses TRBV7-3 with TRBJ1-1, with D perhaps TRBD1 (5 bases). The length of the CDR3 is 15 residues. Trimming pared 3 bases from V and 4 bases from J, leaving 15 bases between. CDR1 and CDR2 (germline): SGHTA, FQGTGA. This chain's CDR3 is CASSFEGFGGTEAFF. CDR3 DNA: TGTGCCAGCAGCTTCGAAGGGTTTGGGGGCACTGAAGCTTTCTTT.